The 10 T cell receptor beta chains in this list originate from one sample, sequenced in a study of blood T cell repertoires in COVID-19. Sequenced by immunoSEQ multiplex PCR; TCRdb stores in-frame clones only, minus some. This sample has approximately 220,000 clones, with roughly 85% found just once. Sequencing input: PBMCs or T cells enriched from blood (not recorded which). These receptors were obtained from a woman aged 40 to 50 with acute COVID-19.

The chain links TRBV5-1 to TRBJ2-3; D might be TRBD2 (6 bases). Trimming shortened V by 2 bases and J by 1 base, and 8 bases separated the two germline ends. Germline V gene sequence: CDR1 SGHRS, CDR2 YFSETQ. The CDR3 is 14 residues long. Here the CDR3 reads CASSFSGRTDTQYF. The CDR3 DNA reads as TGCGCCAGCAGCTTTAGCGGACGCACAGATACGCAGTATTTT.

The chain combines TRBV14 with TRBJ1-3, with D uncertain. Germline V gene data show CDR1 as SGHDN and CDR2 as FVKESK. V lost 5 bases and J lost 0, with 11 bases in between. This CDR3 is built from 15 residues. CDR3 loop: CASSMPGNSGNTIYF. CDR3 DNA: TGTGCCAGCAGCATGCCAGGCAACTCTGGAAACACCATATATTTT.

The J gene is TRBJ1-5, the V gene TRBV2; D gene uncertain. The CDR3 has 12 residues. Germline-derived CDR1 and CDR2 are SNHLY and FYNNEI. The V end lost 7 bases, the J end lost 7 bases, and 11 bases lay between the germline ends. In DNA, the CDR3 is TGTGCCAGCAAGCGGCCGGAACAGCCCCAGCATTTT. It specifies CASKRPEQPQHF. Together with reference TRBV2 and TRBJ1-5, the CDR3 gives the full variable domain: EPEVTQTPSHQVTQMGQEVILRCVPISNHLYFYWYRQILGQKVEFLVSFYNNEISEKSEIFDDQFSVERPDGSNFTLKIRSTKLEDSAMYFCASKRPEQPQHFGDGTRLSIL.

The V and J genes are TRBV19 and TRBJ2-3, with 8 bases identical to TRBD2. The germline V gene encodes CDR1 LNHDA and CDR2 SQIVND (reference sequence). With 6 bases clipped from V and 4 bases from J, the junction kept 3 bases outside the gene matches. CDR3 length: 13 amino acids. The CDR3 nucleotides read TGTGCCAGTAGAGCGGGAGCGGCAGATACGCAGTATTTT. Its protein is CASRAGAADTQYF.

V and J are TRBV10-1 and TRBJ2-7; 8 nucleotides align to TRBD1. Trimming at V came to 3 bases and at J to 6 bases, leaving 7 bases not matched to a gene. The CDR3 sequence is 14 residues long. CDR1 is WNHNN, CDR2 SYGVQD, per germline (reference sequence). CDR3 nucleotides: TGCGCCAGCAGTGACGGATCAGGGGGCAGCGAGCAGTACTTC. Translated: CASSDGSGGSEQYF.

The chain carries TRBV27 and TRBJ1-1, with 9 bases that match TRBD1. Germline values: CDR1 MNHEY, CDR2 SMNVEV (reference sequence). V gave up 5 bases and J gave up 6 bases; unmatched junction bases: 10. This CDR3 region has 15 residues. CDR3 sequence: CASSTWTGALAEAFF. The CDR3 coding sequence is TGTGCCAGCAGTACTTGGACAGGGGCGCTCGCTGAAGCTTTCTTT.

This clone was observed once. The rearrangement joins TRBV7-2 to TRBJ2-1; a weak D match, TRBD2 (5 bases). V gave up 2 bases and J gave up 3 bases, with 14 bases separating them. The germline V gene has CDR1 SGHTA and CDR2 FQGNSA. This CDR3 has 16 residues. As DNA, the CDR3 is TGTGCCAGCAGCTTAAGTCGTCTAGCCCTCTACAATGAGCAGTTCTTC. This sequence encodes CASSLSRLALYNEQFF.

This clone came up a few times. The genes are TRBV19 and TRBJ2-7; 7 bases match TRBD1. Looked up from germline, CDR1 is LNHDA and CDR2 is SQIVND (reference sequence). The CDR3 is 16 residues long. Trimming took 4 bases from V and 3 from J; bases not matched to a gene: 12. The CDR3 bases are TGTGCCAGTAGTAGCAGGCGACAGGGCCCCGGCTACGAGCAGTACTTC. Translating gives CASSSRRQGPGYEQYF.

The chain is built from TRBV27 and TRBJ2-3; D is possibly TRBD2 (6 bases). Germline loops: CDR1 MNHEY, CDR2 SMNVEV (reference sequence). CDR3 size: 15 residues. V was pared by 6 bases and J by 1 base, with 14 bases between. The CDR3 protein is CASSSRRDRTDTQYF. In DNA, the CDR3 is TGTGCCAGCAGCTCGCGGAGGGACCGCACAGATACGCAGTATTTT.

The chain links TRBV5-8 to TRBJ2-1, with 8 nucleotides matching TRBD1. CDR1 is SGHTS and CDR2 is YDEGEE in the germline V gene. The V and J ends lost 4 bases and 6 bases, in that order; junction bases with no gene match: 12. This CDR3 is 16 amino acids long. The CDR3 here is CASSPRQGAGFNEQFF. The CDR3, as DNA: TGTGCCAGCAGCCCCCGGCAGGGGGCCGGCTTCAATGAGCAGTTCTTC.